The 28 T cell receptor beta chains below come from one sample, sequenced in a study of control samples from healthy donors and cancer patients. Libraries were prepared by immunoSEQ multiplex PCR; TCRdb keeps only in-frame clonotypes and omits some of them. The sample consists of around 93,000 clones, around 90% of them appearing once. What was sequenced was blood. The receptors derive from a human donor in good health. The donor label of this sample is uncertain.

The chain carries TRBV5-4 and TRBJ2-2; 8 nucleotides align to TRBD1. The CDR3 contains 16 residues. V gave up 0 bases and J gave up 2 bases; unmatched junction bases: 3. Per the germline V gene, CDR1 is SGHNT and CDR2 is YYREEE (reference sequence). This CDR3 reads CASSLVGQGNTGELFF. The CDR3 nucleotides are TGTGCCAGCAGCTTGGTTGGACAGGGTAACACCGGGGAGCTGTTTTTT. Based on the CDR3 plus reference TRBV5-4 and TRBJ2-2, the full variable domain is ETGVTQSPTHLIKTRGQQVTLRCSSQSGHNTVSWYQQALGQGPQFIFQYYREEENGRGNFPPRFSGLQFPNYSSELNVNALELDDSALYLCASSLVGQGNTGELFFGEGSRLTVL.

The rearrangement uses TRBV3-1 (or the pseudogene TRBV3-2) and TRBJ2-2, with no clear D. The V and J ends lost 0 bases and 9 bases respectively, with 14 bases between them. The germline V gene has CDR1 LGHDT and CDR2 YNNKEL (reference sequence). The CDR3 runs 15 residues. For the CDR3, the DNA is TGTGCCAGCAGCCAAGATACGCTCCGTTCTCGGGAGCTGTTTTTT. Protein sequence: CASSQDTLRSRELFF.

This clone came up a few times. The genes are TRBV28 and TRBJ2-7; perhaps TRBD1 as D (5 bases). The V end lost 4 bases, the J end lost 3 bases, and 13 bases lay between the germline ends. The V gene's germline CDR1 is MDHEN and CDR2 SYDVKM. CDR3 length: 14 amino acids. The CDR3 sequence is CASSSSGALYEQYF. Written as DNA, the CDR3 is TGTGCCAGCAGTTCCTCTGGGGCCCTCTACGAGCAGTACTTC.

The J gene is TRBJ1-2, the V gene TRBV2, with D uncertain. This CDR3 has 14 residues. The germline gives CDR1 SNHLY, CDR2 FYNNEI. The V and J ends lost 1 base and 1 base respectively, with 7 bases between them. The CDR3 sequence is CASSEETDNYGYTF. CDR3 sequence (DNA): TGTGCCAGCAGTGAAGAAACGGATAACTATGGCTACACCTTC.

The chain couples TRBV10-2 to TRBJ2-1, with 11 bases matching TRBD2. Germline V CDR1 and CDR2: WSHSY, SAAADI. This CDR3 has 19 amino acids. V shed 4 bases and J 0 bases; nucleotides not matched to a gene: 11. The CDR3 region has the DNA TGCGCCAGCAGTGGGACACTAGCGGGGGCCTTCCTCTCCTACAATGAGCAGTTCTTC. Amino acid sequence: CASSGTLAGAFLSYNEQFF.

V and J are TRBV6-6 and TRBJ1-2; TRBD1 matches at 10 bases. Germline lookup yields CDR1 MNHNY and CDR2 SVGAGI (reference sequence). V dropped 5 bases and J dropped 4; count of bases not matched to a gene: 7. This CDR3 is 15 amino acids long. The CDR3 sequence: CASSGGQGGIYGYTF. The DNA for the CDR3 is TGTGCCAGCAGTGGAGGACAGGGGGGAATCTATGGCTACACCTTC.

In this sample, this clone turned up once. The chain has TRBV18 and TRBJ2-4; D is possibly TRBD1 (5 bases). This CDR3 spans 15 amino acids. Germline V lookup: CDR1 KGHSH, CDR2 LQKENI. Deletions cut 3 bases from V and 0 bases from J, with 9 bases between. The CDR3 DNA sequence: TGTGCCAGCTCACCTCCAGGGCTAGCCAAAAACATTCAGTACTTC. Translating it yields CASSPPGLAKNIQYF. Combining the CDR3 with reference TRBV18 and TRBJ2-4 gives the whole variable domain NAGVMQNPRHLVRRRGQEARLRCSPMKGHSHVYWYRQLPEEGLKFMVYLQKENIIDESGMPKERFSAEFPKEGPSILRIQQVVRGDSAAYFCASSPPGLAKNIQYFGAGTRLSVL.

The genes are TRBV5-1 and TRBJ2-2, with a possible D match to TRBD2 (5 bases). Germline CDR1 SGHRS, CDR2 YFSETQ. The CDR3 length is 16 residues. Trimming removed 1 base from V and 1 base from J, with 11 bases in between. The CDR3: CASSLTVGRNTGELFF. The CDR3 DNA sequence: TGCGCCAGCAGCTTGACGGTGGGGAGGAACACCGGGGAGCTGTTTTTT.

This clone was picked up one time. V usage is TRBV6-2 or TRBV6-3 and J usage is TRBJ2-1; D possibly corresponds to TRBD1 (5 bases). Germline lookup yields CDR1 MNHEY and CDR2 SVGEGT. The CDR3 totals 12 residues. Trimming shortened V by 6 bases and J by 8 bases, and 11 bases separated the two germline ends. CDR3 loop: CASSTQGDEQFF. CDR3 in DNA: TGTGCCAGCAGCACCCAGGGCGATGAGCAGTTCTTC.

V and J are TRBV7-9 and TRBJ1-1; a weak D match, TRBD1 (5 bases). The CDR3 covers 16 residues. Trimming cost V 1 base and J 0 bases, with 12 bases left between them. Per the germline V gene, CDR1 is SEHNR and CDR2 is FQNEAQ (reference sequence). CDR3 sequence reads: CASSLGTQELNTEAFF. In DNA form, the CDR3 reads TGTGCCAGCAGCTTAGGGACACAGGAGTTGAACACTGAAGCTTTCTTT.

The table lists this clone with a count of one. The genes are TRBV25-1 and TRBJ2-3, with a possible D match to TRBD1 (6 bases). Between the trimmed V and J ends, which lost 5 bases and 5 bases, there was a span of 11 bases. Germline V CDR1 and CDR2: MGHDK, SYGVNS. This CDR3 is 13 amino acids long. The CDR3 loop reads CASSLHREDTQYF. The CDR3 region has the DNA TGTGCCAGCAGTCTACACAGGGAAGATACGCAGTATTTT.

The chain links TRBV28 to TRBJ1-2; a weak D match, TRBD1 (6 bases). Per germline, CDR1 MDHEN and CDR2 SYDVKM. V lost 8 bases and J 4 bases, leaving 8 bases between the germline ends. The CDR3 runs 11 residues. Here the CDR3 reads CASWTVYGYTF. CDR3 nucleotide sequence: TGTGCCAGCTGGACAGTCTATGGCTACACCTTC.

The CDR3 loop reads CASSFSGDQPQHF. Written as DNA, the CDR3 is TGTGCCAGCAGCTTTTCGGGGGATCAGCCCCAGCATTTT. The chain joins TRBV13 to TRBJ1-5; tentative D call: TRBD1 (5 bases). CDR1 is PRHDT, CDR2 FYEKMQ, per germline (reference sequence). Trimming pared 3 bases from V and 5 bases from J, leaving 8 bases between. The CDR3 sequence is 13 residues long.

The chain carries TRBV24-1 and TRBJ1-5, with D uncertain. This CDR3 has 17 residues. Trimming shortened V by 4 bases and J by 0 bases, and 15 bases separated the two germline ends. CDR1 is KGHDR and CDR2 is SFDVKD in the germline V gene. CDR3 DNA sequence: TGTGCCACCAGTGACTTCGTTGGGGAATTTAGCAATCAGCCCCAGCATTTT. Amino acids: CATSDFVGEFSNQPQHF.

The rearrangement links TRBV6-5 to TRBJ1-3; TRBD1 might be the D (6 bases). V was cut by 1 base and J by 4 bases, with 14 bases left in between. The CDR3 extends over 16 amino acids. Germline V gene data show CDR1 as MNHEY and CDR2 as SVGAGI. CDR3 nucleotide sequence: TGTGCCAGCAGTTACTACGCATCCGGGACAGGAAACACCATATATTTT. Encoded protein: CASSYYASGTGNTIYF.

This clone was counted at least ten times. The V gene is TRBV18, the J gene TRBJ1-1; TRBD1 aligns across 7 bases. After removal of 3 bases from V and 7 bases from J, the junction contained 5 bases not matched to a gene. Looked up from germline, CDR1 is KGHSH and CDR2 is LQKENI. The CDR3 loop spans 13 amino acids. The CDR3 sequence is CASSPNRDSEAFF. The CDR3 DNA follows: TGTGCCAGCTCACCGAACCGGGACAGTGAAGCTTTCTTT.

The chain employs TRBV25-1 and TRBJ1-2; D is perhaps TRBD1 (5 bases). The CDR3 is 17 residues long. Trimming cost V 1 base and J 8 bases, with 23 bases left between them. Germline CDR1 is MGHDK and CDR2 is SYGVNS. CDR3 sequence (DNA): TGTGCCAGCAGTGAATCGGGACCCGGTGGACTAAAGGGGGGCTACACCTTC. Its protein is CASSESGPGGLKGGYTF.

J is TRBJ1-2 and V is TRBV4-2; 7 nucleotides match TRBD1. V shed 0 bases and J 4 bases; nucleotides not matched to a gene: 17. From germline, CDR1 is LGHNA and CDR2 YNFKEQ. The CDR3 runs to 19 residues. CDR3 DNA: TGTGCCAGCAGCCAAGAAATTGTAGGCGAGGGGGCGGAGGCCTATGGCTACACCTTC. It codes for CASSQEIVGEGAEAYGYTF.

Only one count was recorded for this clone. This chain uses TRBV20-1 with TRBJ1-4; D uncertain. The CDR3 sequence is 12 residues long. The germline V and J ends were trimmed by 3 bases and 8 bases, with 10 bases remaining between them. Germline values: CDR1 DFQATT, CDR2 SNEGSKA (reference sequence). The CDR3 protein is CSASHREEKLFF. The DNA of the CDR3 is TGCAGTGCTAGTCATAGGGAGGAAAAACTGTTTTTT.

CDR3 region: CASSYAQSNQPQHF. In DNA, the CDR3 is TGTGCCAGCAGCTATGCACAGAGCAATCAGCCCCAGCATTTT. This chain links TRBV7-2 with TRBJ1-5; D gene ambiguous. Germline V gene data show CDR1 as SGHTA and CDR2 as FQGNSA. This CDR3 contains 14 residues. Deletions cut 4 bases from V and 1 base from J, with 8 bases between.

This clone was seen a single time. V and J are TRBV5-1 and TRBJ1-6; TRBD1 agrees at 8 bases. Trimming cost V 1 base and J 8 bases; bases outside gene matches: 5. The length of the CDR3 is 15 residues. The germline gives CDR1 SGHRS, CDR2 YFSETQ. The CDR3 is CASSLKGQEYSPLHF. As DNA, the CDR3 is TGCGCCAGCAGCTTGAAGGGACAGGAATATTCACCCCTCCACTTT.

J is TRBJ1-6 and V is TRBV5-4, with D perhaps matching TRBD1 (5 bases). The germline V gene has CDR1 SGHNT and CDR2 YYREEE (reference sequence). CDR3 size: 16 residues. With 0 bases removed from V and 8 bases from J, the gap between germline ends came to 15 bases. This CDR3 is CASSLGGGRVDSPLHF. The DNA of the CDR3 is TGTGCCAGCAGCTTGGGGGGGGGACGGGTAGATTCACCCCTCCACTTT.

The chain joins TRBV7-2 to TRBJ2-4, with TRBD2 matching 13 bases. This CDR3 is built from 17 residues. The germline gives CDR1 SGHTA, CDR2 FQGNSA. V was pared by 5 bases and J by 6 bases, with 10 bases of the junction left unmatched. The CDR3 loop reads CASSPTSGLAGLNIQYF. The CDR3 DNA reads as TGTGCCAGCAGCCCCACTTCGGGACTAGCGGGGCTAAACATTCAGTACTTC.

This clone was detected a few times. The J gene is TRBJ2-1, the V gene TRBV28, with TRBD2 matching over 12 bases. This CDR3 has 16 amino acids. V shed 7 bases and J 3 bases; nucleotides not matched to a gene: 7. CDR1 is MDHEN and CDR2 is SYDVKM in the germline V gene. CDR3 residues: CASTIASGGGYNEQFF. The CDR3 coding sequence is TGTGCCAGCACCATCGCTAGCGGGGGGGGCTACAATGAGCAGTTCTTC.

This chain joins TRBV12-5 and TRBJ1-2, with 7 bases identical to TRBD1. CDR1 is LGHNT and CDR2 is FRNRAP in the germline V gene. The CDR3 covers 14 residues. J was trimmed by 7 bases and V by 5 bases; bases with no gene match: 10. DNA of the CDR3: TGTGCTAGTGGTACGACAGGGTCAAAAGGTGGCTACACCTTC. Its protein is CASGTTGSKGGYTF.

The chain recombines TRBV12-5 with TRBJ1-1, with D tentatively TRBD1 (5 bases). Germline V lookup: CDR1 LGHNT, CDR2 FRNRAP. The CDR3 is 12 amino acids. The ends were cut back, 7 bases at V and 7 bases at J, with 13 bases in the middle. DNA for the CDR3: TGTGCTAGTGACGTCGGTGACAGTGAAGCTTTCTTT. Amino acid sequence: CASDVGDSEAFF.

V gene TRBV5-6 combines with J gene TRBJ1-2; D unresolved. V shed 2 bases and J shed 1 base, with 6 bases lying between them. CDR1 is SGHDT, CDR2 YYEEEE, per germline. This CDR3 is 13 amino acids long. CDR3 amino acids: CASSLTHNYGYTF. Here the CDR3 DNA reads TGTGCCAGCAGCTTAACACATAACTATGGCTACACCTTC. Full variable domain (missing parts from reference TRBV5-6 and TRBJ1-2): DAGVTQSPTHLIKTRGQQVTLRCSPKSGHDTVSWYQQALGQGPQFIFQYYEEEERQRGNFPDRFSGHQFPNYSSELNVNALLLGDSALYLCASSLTHNYGYTFGSGTRLTVV.

The genes are TRBV11-2 and TRBJ2-7; 9 nucleotides align to TRBD1. The junction had 4 bases not matched to a gene; V was cut back by 5 bases and J by 2 bases. This CDR3 spans 14 amino acids. CDR1 SGHAT and CDR2 FQNNGV come from the germline V gene. The CDR3 sequence is CASSHWDRAYEQYV. The CDR3 DNA follows: TGTGCCAGCAGCCATTGGGACAGGGCCTACGAGCAGTACGTC.